This TCR beta chain originates from a study of cytomegalovirus exposure and HLA in healthy donors. The CDR3 has 15 amino acids. Germline-derived CDR1 and CDR2 are SNHLY and FYNNEI. V gave up 6 bases and J gave up 7 bases; unmatched junction bases: 14. The primer mix had 60 Vbeta and 13 Jbeta primers. Data came from immunoSEQ multiplex PCR; TCRdb stores just in-frame clones and leaves some out. The data contain a few hundred thousand clones, 65% to 80% of them singletons. This sequence originates from a man in his forties in good health and CMV-seronegative. The chain is built from TRBV2 and TRBJ1-2, with TRBD1 identical over 7 bases. Sequencing was performed on PBMCs. The CDR3 sequence is CASRPRLDRMAGYTF. CDR3 in DNA: TGTGCCAGCAGACCTCGATTGGACAGGATGGCTGGCTACACCTTC. Together with reference TRBV2 and TRBJ1-2, the CDR3 gives the full variable domain: EPEVTQTPSHQVTQMGQEVILRCVPISNHLYFYWYRQILGQKVEFLVSFYNNEISEKSEIFDDQFSVERPDGSNFTLKIRSTKLEDSAMYFCASRPRLDRMAGYTFGSGTRLTVV.